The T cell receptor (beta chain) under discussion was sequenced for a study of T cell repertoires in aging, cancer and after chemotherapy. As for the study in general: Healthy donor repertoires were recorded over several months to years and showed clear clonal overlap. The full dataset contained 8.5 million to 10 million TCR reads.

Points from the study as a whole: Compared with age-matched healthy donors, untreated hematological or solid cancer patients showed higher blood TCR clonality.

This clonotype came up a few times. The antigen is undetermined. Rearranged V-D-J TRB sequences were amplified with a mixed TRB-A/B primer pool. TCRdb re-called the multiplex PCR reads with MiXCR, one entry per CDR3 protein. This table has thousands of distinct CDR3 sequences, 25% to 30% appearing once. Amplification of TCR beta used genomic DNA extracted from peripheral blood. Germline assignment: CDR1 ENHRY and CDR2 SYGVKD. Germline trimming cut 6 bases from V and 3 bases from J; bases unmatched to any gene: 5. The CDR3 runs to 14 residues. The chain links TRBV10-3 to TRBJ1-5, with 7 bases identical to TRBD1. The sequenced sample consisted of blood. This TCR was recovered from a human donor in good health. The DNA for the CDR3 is TGTGCCATCAGCGGGGACAGCCACAATCAGCCCCAGCATTTT. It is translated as CAISGDSHNQPQHF.